The 27 T cell receptor beta chains reported below all come from one sample, sequenced in a study of siplizumab effects on memory and regulatory T cells. Generated by immunoSEQ multiplex PCR, the TCRdb table keeps only in-frame clones and is missing some. The table has about 48,000 clones, less than 90% seen once. The sequencing input was naive CD8+ T cells sorted from blood. The origin of the receptors is a human donor in good health.

The rearrangement links TRBV5-4 to TRBJ2-1, with TRBD2 matching over 9 bases. Unmatched junction bases numbered 10, after V lost 5 bases and J lost 4 bases. The CDR3 has 16 residues. The germline CDR1 and CDR2 sequences are SGHNT and YYREEE (reference sequence). The DNA for the CDR3 is TGTGCCAGCAGGGATATAGCGGGAGCTAAATACAATGAGCAGTTCTTC. It yields the protein CASRDIAGAKYNEQFF.

The chain has TRBV27 and TRBJ1-2; TRBD1 matches 9 bases. This CDR3 has 15 residues. CDR1 and CDR2 from the germline V gene are MNHEY and SMNVEV (reference sequence). The V and J ends lost 6 bases and 8 bases, in that order; junction bases with no gene match: 13. The CDR3 spells CASRLLTGTGNGYTF. Written as DNA, the CDR3 is TGTGCCAGCAGACTCCTGACCGGGACAGGGAACGGCTACACCTTC.

This chain uses TRBV7-9 with TRBJ1-2; the D is unclear. The ends were cut back, 1 base at V and 4 bases at J, with 13 bases in the middle. The CDR3 has 15 amino acids. CDR1 SEHNR and CDR2 FQNEAQ come from the germline V gene (reference sequence). The CDR3 reads CASSLDLAGLYGYTF. The CDR3 region has the DNA TGTGCCAGCAGCTTAGATTTAGCCGGACTCTATGGCTACACCTTC.

The V and J genes are TRBV27 and TRBJ2-2, with 13 bases lining up with TRBD2. This CDR3 comprises 18 residues. The ends lost 1 base at V and 4 bases at J; junction bases unmatched: 6. Germline V gene lookup returns CDR1 MNHEY and CDR2 SMNVEV (reference sequence). The CDR3 nucleotides are TGTGCCAGCAGTTTATTACTAGCGGGGGGGCCGGGCACCGGGGAGCTGTTTTTT. Its translation is CASSLLLAGGPGTGELFF.

The chain couples TRBV6-6 to TRBJ1-1; D remains unclear. The germline V gene has CDR1 MNHNY and CDR2 SVGAGI (reference sequence). CDR3 length: 10 amino acids. The V end lost 8 bases, the J end lost 8 bases, and 9 bases lay between the germline ends. Here the CDR3 reads CASRAAEAFF. The CDR3 DNA sequence: TGTGCCAGCCGAGCCGCGGAAGCTTTCTTT.

This clone was picked up one time. Its ends do not fully match the called genes, so a read error is possible. The chain employs TRBV7-7 and TRBJ1-4; 7 bases align to TRBD1. Germline V CDR1 and CDR2: SSHAT, FNYEAQ (reference sequence). The CDR3 totals 15 residues. The DNA for the CDR3 is TGTGCTAGCAGCTTAGTAGGGGGCACTAATGAAAAACTGTTTTTT. It specifies CASSLVGGTNEKLFF.

The chain is built from TRBV7-9 and TRBJ1-1, with D perhaps matching TRBD1 (5 bases). Germline lookup yields CDR1 SEHNR and CDR2 FQNEAQ (reference sequence). The CDR3 has 12 amino acids. Trimming removed 7 bases at V and 9 bases at J, with 15 bases between. CDR3 DNA: TGTGCCAGCACGGGGACGAACCCCAAAGCTTTCTTT. Its translation is CASTGTNPKAFF.

CDR3 in amino acids: CASSVEGGSEQYF. The DNA for the CDR3 is TGTGCCAGCAGCGTGGAAGGGGGGAGCGAGCAGTACTTC. The chain couples TRBV7-9 to TRBJ2-7; D possibly matches TRBD1 or TRBD2 (6 bases each). V gave up 5 bases and J gave up 6 bases, with 14 bases separating them. CDR1 is SEHNR, CDR2 FQNEAQ, per germline (reference sequence). This CDR3 has 13 amino acids.

J is TRBJ2-7 and V is TRBV27; D not certain. This CDR3 is built from 16 residues. The V gene lost 10 bases and the J gene lost 0 bases, with 22 bases spanning the gap. Germline V gene data show CDR1 as MNHEY and CDR2 as SMNVEV (reference sequence). Written as DNA, the CDR3 is TGTGCCACCGCCTCCTACCTGACTGGTAGCTCCTACGAGCAGTACTTC. It codes for CATASYLTGSSYEQYF.

The V call is TRBV14, the J call TRBJ2-2, with 12 bases identical to TRBD1. This CDR3 has 17 residues. Germline-derived CDR1 and CDR2 are SGHDN and FVKESK. The V gene end was trimmed by 3 bases and the J gene end by 5 bases; junction bases not matched to a gene: 7. The CDR3 DNA follows: TGTGCCAGCAGCCATGGTGGGGACAGGGGGCGGACCGGGGAGCTGTTTTTT. The encoded protein is CASSHGGDRGRTGELFF.

This clone appeared a single time. This sequence joins TRBV11-2 and TRBJ1-1; weak D call: TRBD1 (5 bases). V was shortened by 1 base and J by 4 bases, with 13 bases between the two germline ends. The CDR3 loop spans 15 amino acids. Germline V CDR1 and CDR2: SGHAT, FQNNGV. CDR3 loop: CASSLGSSGGTEAFF. Written as DNA, the CDR3 is TGTGCCAGCAGCTTAGGTTCCTCGGGGGGCACTGAAGCTTTCTTT.

For the CDR3, the DNA is TGTGCCAGCAGCCTCGGGCTAGCGAACACAGATACGCAGTATTTT. This encodes CASSLGLANTDTQYF. V gene TRBV7-9 combines with J gene TRBJ2-3; maybe TRBD2 (6 bases). Trimming left V 5 bases short and J 2 bases short, with 14 bases between. Germline V lookup: CDR1 SEHNR, CDR2 FQNEAQ (reference sequence). The CDR3 is 15 amino acids.

The V and J genes are TRBV4-1 and TRBJ2-3; D is possibly TRBD1 (6 bases). CDR1 and CDR2 from the germline V gene are MGHRA and YSYEKL. V was clipped by 5 bases and J by 6 bases, with 18 bases between them. The CDR3 length is 15 residues. DNA of the CDR3: TGCGCCAGCAGCGCCCGGGACAACCACGGCGATACGCAGTATTTT. It encodes CASSARDNHGDTQYF.

The V and J genes are TRBV2 and TRBJ2-2; perhaps TRBD1 as D (5 bases). V was pared by 10 bases and J by 1 base, with 7 bases between. The CDR3 runs 12 residues. CDR1 is SNHLY, CDR2 FYNNEI, per germline. The CDR3 is CATGQNTGELFF. The CDR3 DNA reads TGTGCCACCGGACAGAACACCGGGGAGCTGTTTTTT.

The gene calls are TRBV6-1 and TRBJ1-1, with a weak D call TRBD1 (5 bases). V dropped 1 base and J dropped 2 bases, with 11 bases sitting between them. This CDR3 spans 15 amino acids. Germline V gene sequence: CDR1 MNHNS, CDR2 SASEGT. The DNA of the CDR3 is TGTGCCAGCAGTGAAGTAGGGGCGATTAACACTGAAGCTTTCTTT. Translating it yields CASSEVGAINTEAFF.

V gene TRBV25-1 combines with J gene TRBJ2-1; TRBD2 might be the D (6 bases). There are 14 residues in the CDR3. CDR1 MGHDK and CDR2 SYGVNS come from the germline V gene. Trimming stripped 2 bases from V and 7 bases from J, with 12 bases between. DNA for the CDR3: TGTGCCAGCAGTGAAGTCGGGACTTTTAATGAGCAGTTCTTC. This gives the protein CASSEVGTFNEQFF.

The rearrangement joins TRBV18 to TRBJ1-1; a weak D match, TRBD1 (5 bases). The CDR3 covers 14 residues. V was trimmed by 3 bases and J by 6 bases, leaving 14 bases between them. Per germline, CDR1 KGHSH and CDR2 LQKENI. The CDR3 coding sequence is TGTGCCAGCTCACCCGGTGCAGGGAAGTCTGAAGCTTTCTTT. Protein product: CASSPGAGKSEAFF.

The CDR3 coding sequence is TGTGCCAGTAGTCTAGGGGGCAGGTCCAAAAACATTCAGTACTTC. The encoded protein is CASSLGGRSKNIQYF. V is TRBV19 and J is TRBJ2-4; 7 bases fit TRBD1. Germline values: CDR1 LNHDA, CDR2 SQIVND (reference sequence). Trimming at V came to 5 bases and at J to 2 bases, leaving 6 bases not matched to a gene. The CDR3 length is 15 residues.

The J gene is TRBJ2-7, the V gene TRBV5-1; D uncertain. The CDR3 length is 13 residues. V lost 0 bases and J 6 bases, leaving 10 bases between the germline ends. Germline assignment: CDR1 SGHRS and CDR2 YFSETQ. DNA of the CDR3: TGCGCCAGCAGCTTGGTGGTAGGGCTCGAGCAGTACTTC. Protein sequence: CASSLVVGLEQYF.

This chain joins TRBV7-8 and TRBJ2-1, with 10 bases identical to TRBD1. The CDR3 length is 14 residues. Germline loops: CDR1 SGHVS, CDR2 FQNEAQ. V was clipped by 6 bases and J by 7 bases; unmatched bases: 6. As DNA, the CDR3 is TGTGCCAGCAGGGGACAGGGGCCGTTAAATGAGCAGTTCTTC. It codes for CASRGQGPLNEQFF.

This chain joins TRBV19 and TRBJ2-2; 7 bases align to TRBD1. V dropped 3 bases and J dropped 3; count of bases not matched to a gene: 7. The CDR3 sequence is 16 residues long. The V gene's germline CDR1 is LNHDA and CDR2 SQIVND (reference sequence). The CDR3: CASSIGQGVDTGELFF. The CDR3 DNA sequence: TGTGCCAGTAGTATTGGCCAGGGGGTCGACACCGGGGAGCTGTTTTTT.

The V gene is TRBV19, the J gene TRBJ1-4; D is perhaps TRBD1 (5 bases). Per the germline V gene, CDR1 is LNHDA and CDR2 is SQIVND (reference sequence). The CDR3 is 18 amino acids. The germline V and J ends were trimmed by 1 base and 4 bases, with 19 bases remaining between them. The CDR3 DNA is TGTGCCAGTAGTATAGGGGGCGGATCAACGGGCCTTAATGAAAAACTGTTTTTT. Translated, it gives CASSIGGGSTGLNEKLFF.

This clone was seen only once. This sequence joins TRBV7-9 and TRBJ2-2, with 10 bases identical to TRBD2. The CDR3 covers 14 residues. Germline assignment: CDR1 SEHNR and CDR2 FQNEAQ (reference sequence). After removal of 10 bases from V and 7 bases from J, the junction contained 9 bases not matched to a gene. The CDR3 nucleotides read TGTGCCACCGCGGGACTAGCGTCATACGGGGAGCTGTTTTTT. Protein sequence: CATAGLASYGELFF.

This clone occurred a few times. This rearrangement joins TRBV10-3 to TRBJ1-2, with D tentatively TRBD1 (5 bases). Between the trimmed V and J ends, which lost 6 bases and 6 bases, there was a span of 11 bases. Per germline, CDR1 ENHRY and CDR2 SYGVKD. This CDR3 contains 12 residues. The DNA of the CDR3 is TGTGCCATCAGGGGGACGATAGATGGCTACACCTTC. Its translation is CAIRGTIDGYTF.

The rearrangement links TRBV29-1 to TRBJ1-2, with TRBD1 identical over 7 bases. V lost 7 bases and J lost 4; bases outside the gene matches: 15. Germline V gene data show CDR1 as SQVTM and CDR2 as ANQGSEA. The CDR3 spans 15 residues. The CDR3 loop reads CSAADNRGPLYGYTF. As DNA, the CDR3 is TGCAGCGCTGCCGACAACAGGGGACCACTCTATGGCTACACCTTC.

This chain links TRBV10-3 with TRBJ1-2; TRBD1 agrees at 8 bases. J lost 3 bases, V lost 2 bases, and 8 bases had no gene match. This CDR3 contains 16 residues. CDR1 and CDR2 (germline): ENHRY, SYGVKD. The DNA for the CDR3 is TGTGCCATCAGTGAGCTCGCAGGGGGCGATGACTATGGCTACACCTTC. Amino acids: CAISELAGGDDYGYTF.

The CDR3 nucleotides are TGTGCCAGTAAGGAAAGGGCGGTGGAAAAACTGTTTTTT. Protein sequence: CASKERAVEKLFF. The chain recombines TRBV19 with TRBJ1-4; D is ambiguous. Trimming removed 7 bases from V and 8 bases from J, with 14 bases in between. CDR3 size: 13 residues. Germline values: CDR1 LNHDA, CDR2 SQIVND (reference sequence).